This T cell receptor beta chain was sequenced during a study of OX40 agonist ivuxolimab in advanced cancers. On the study more broadly: In this trial design, patients received ivuxolimab intravenously at 0.01 to 10 mg/kg every 2 weeks.

Germline CDR1 and CDR2: SGHRS and YFSETQ. The CDR3 is 16 amino acids. V shed 4 bases, J shed 3 bases, and the junction held 7 bases outside the gene matches. Method: immunoSEQ multiplex PCR; TCRdb's copy keeps in-frame clones and lacks some. There are about 19,000 clones in the sample; around four fifths occur only once, and 12% to 15% lies in the top ten. The sequenced sample was CD4+ or CD8+ T cells sorted from blood, obtained in a trial of the OX40 agonist ivuxolimab. The chain links TRBV5-1 to TRBJ2-6; 7 bases are shared with TRBD1. This TCR was sampled from an adult with an advanced solid tumor such as melanoma, head and neck, liver or kidney cancer. The CDR3 loop is CASSVQGRGGANVLTF. The DNA of the CDR3 is TGCGCCAGCAGCGTACAGGGGCGAGGTGGGGCCAACGTCCTGACTTTC.